The entry below describes one T cell receptor (beta chain). Per the study methods: By means of reference gene primer amplification, nucleated cell counts were estimated. The method was immunoSEQ multiplex PCR; TCRdb's version includes in-frame clones alone and lacks a portion of them. V and J calls and clone size are copied from that table; D and trimming were computed from the DNA. Of roughly 15,000 clones in the sample, around 91% were seen once. The sample is drawn from a study of blood T cell repertoires in COVID-19. Study-wide context: PBMCs, B-cell-depleted T cells, or T cells were the source of the cDNA or gDNA that made up the material.

V shed 7 bases, J shed 6 bases, and the junction held 12 bases outside the gene matches. The CDR3 consists of 13 residues. Germline lookup yields CDR1 SQVTM and CDR2 ANQGSEA. The chain couples TRBV29-1 to TRBJ2-7, with 7 bases fitting TRBD1. The sample was peripheral blood. The receptor's source is a human donor in a cohort sampled during active COVID-19. The CDR3 sequence is CSAEEDRVGEQYF. The CDR3 nucleotides are TGCAGCGCCGAGGAAGACAGGGTAGGCGAGCAGTACTTC.